Below, 28 T cell receptor beta chains from the same sample are listed, as sequenced in a study of cytomegalovirus exposure and HLA in healthy donors. Both 60 Vbeta primers and 13 Jbeta primers went into the PCR. Sequencing used immunoSEQ multiplex PCR; TCRdb keeps in-frame clones, though not all of them. The table has roughly 110,000 clones, 82% seen once. Sequencing used PBMCs. These receptors came from a woman aged 18-29 years in good health and CMV-seronegative.

The chain couples TRBV9 to TRBJ1-1; the D is unclear. CDR1 and CDR2 (germline): SGDLS, YYNGEE. V lost 6 bases and J 1 base, leaving 13 bases between the germline ends. This CDR3 is 14 amino acids long. CDR3 amino acids: CASTPPRGNTEAFF. The CDR3 region has the DNA TGTGCCAGCACCCCGCCCCGGGGGAACACTGAAGCTTTCTTT.

Worth noting for this clone: No conserved phenylalanine or tryptophan ends this CDR3, so it is likely a read error. The rearrangement joins TRBV7-9 to TRBJ2-7; possibly TRBD1 for D (5 bases). CDR1 is SEHNR and CDR2 is FQNEAQ in the germline V gene (reference sequence). The ends were cut back, 1 base at V and 0 bases at J, with 10 bases in the middle. This CDR3 contains 15 residues. As DNA, the CDR3 is TGTGCCAGCAGCTTAGGTGACAGTAGCTCCTACGAGCAGTACCTC. It is translated as CASSLGDSSSYEQYL.

V is TRBV27 and J is TRBJ1-1; the D gene is possibly TRBD1 (6 bases). The V end was cut by 2 bases, the J end by 6 bases, with 28 bases between. Looked up from germline, CDR1 is MNHEY and CDR2 is SMNVEV (reference sequence). The CDR3 runs to 19 residues. The CDR3 reads CASSLTSIGGARGMAEAFF. CDR3 sequence (DNA): TGTGCCAGCAGTTTAACCAGTATTGGGGGCGCTAGGGGGATGGCTGAAGCTTTCTTT.

V and J are TRBV7-8 and TRBJ1-2; no clear D gene. Germline assignment: CDR1 SGHVS and CDR2 FQNEAQ. The ends were cut back, 1 base at V and 7 bases at J, with 16 bases in the middle. This CDR3 region has 15 residues. This chain's CDR3 is CASSLVGFYSSGYTF. The CDR3 nucleotides read TGTGCCAGCAGCTTAGTAGGCTTTTATTCTAGTGGCTACACCTTC. Drawing the rest from reference TRBV7-8 and TRBJ1-2, the complete variable domain is GAGVSQSPRYKVAKRGQDVALRCDPISGHVSLFWYQQALGQGPEFLTYFQNEAQLDKSGLPSDRFFAERPEGSVSTLKIQRTQQEDSAVYLCASSLVGFYSSGYTFGSGTRLTVV.

This chain connects TRBV5-4 to TRBJ1-1; possibly TRBD1 for D (5 bases). Per the germline V gene, CDR1 is SGHNT and CDR2 is YYREEE (reference sequence). Trimming removed 1 base at V and 5 bases at J, with 9 bases between. The CDR3 runs to 13 residues. This CDR3 reads CASSLLGVTEAFF. CDR3 DNA: TGTGCCAGCAGCTTGTTAGGGGTAACTGAAGCTTTCTTT.

This clone was seen more than once but under ten times. The chain has TRBV7-8 and TRBJ1-2; D uncertain. Trimming removed 1 base at V and 7 bases at J, with 19 bases between. The CDR3 has 16 residues. CDR1 and CDR2 (germline): SGHVS, FQNEAQ. The CDR3 spells CASSLEGGPQRFGYTF. The CDR3 region has the DNA TGTGCCAGCAGCTTAGAAGGAGGGCCGCAGCGTTTTGGCTACACCTTC. Full variable domain (outside the CDR3, taken from reference TRBV7-8 and TRBJ1-2): GAGVSQSPRYKVAKRGQDVALRCDPISGHVSLFWYQQALGQGPEFLTYFQNEAQLDKSGLPSDRFFAERPEGSVSTLKIQRTQQEDSAVYLCASSLEGGPQRFGYTFGSGTRLTVV.

The V and J genes are TRBV28 and TRBJ2-3; 9 nucleotides align to TRBD1. Germline V gene lookup returns CDR1 MDHEN and CDR2 SYDVKM. The CDR3 is 16 residues long. The V gene end was trimmed by 2 bases and the J gene end by 1 base; junction bases not matched to a gene: 4. CDR3 nucleotide sequence: TGTGCCAGCAGTTTACCTACAGGGGGCGGCACAGATACGCAGTATTTT. It specifies CASSLPTGGGTDTQYF.

The chain employs TRBV27 and TRBJ2-5; 7 bases line up with TRBD2. The CDR3 loop spans 15 amino acids. Germline CDR1 reads MNHEY; CDR2 reads SMNVEV (reference sequence). After removal of 4 bases from V and 5 bases from J, the junction contained 10 bases not matched to a gene. The CDR3 nucleotides read TGTGCCAGCAGTTGGGCGGGGGAGGCAGGGGAGACCCAGTACTTC. This codes for CASSWAGEAGETQYF.

CDR3 bases: TGTGCCAGCAGTTACTTTCAGGGGAATCAGCCCCAGCATTTT. As protein: CASSYFQGNQPQHF. V is TRBV6-5 and J is TRBJ1-5; D is perhaps TRBD1 (6 bases). The CDR3 has 14 residues. Germline values: CDR1 MNHEY, CDR2 SVGAGI. Trimming cost V 1 base and J 4 bases, with 8 bases left between them.

The J gene is TRBJ2-6, the V gene TRBV4-3; D perhaps matches TRBD2 (5 bases). The CDR3 loop spans 18 amino acids. Per the germline V gene, CDR1 is LGHNA and CDR2 is YSLEER. V lost 2 bases to trimming and J lost 1 base, with 15 bases between them. The CDR3 sequence: CASSQQTRGHSGANVLTF. The CDR3 coding sequence is TGCGCCAGCAGCCAACAGACCCGAGGGCATTCTGGGGCCAACGTCCTGACTTTC.

V gene TRBV27 combines with J gene TRBJ1-2; maybe TRBD1 (5 bases). The CDR3 is 13 residues long. The ends were cut back, 2 bases at V and 8 bases at J, with 12 bases in the middle. Per germline, CDR1 MNHEY and CDR2 SMNVEV (reference sequence). CDR3 amino acids: CASSLVGGGGYTF. CDR3 nucleotides: TGTGCCAGCAGTTTAGTTGGGGGAGGAGGCTACACCTTC.

This sequence joins TRBV19 and TRBJ1-1, with D perhaps matching TRBD1 (6 bases). This CDR3 has 14 amino acids. Trimming pared 4 bases from V and 0 bases from J, leaving 9 bases between. Germline loops: CDR1 LNHDA, CDR2 SQIVND (reference sequence). The CDR3 DNA is TGTGCCAGTAGTAAGGGGGAAGTGAACACTGAAGCTTTCTTT. Encoded protein: CASSKGEVNTEAFF.

J is TRBJ2-1 and V is TRBV19; D is unresolved. The CDR3 totals 14 residues. Germline CDR1 reads LNHDA; CDR2 reads SQIVND (reference sequence). V lost 4 bases and J lost 3, with 10 bases in between. The CDR3 DNA reads as TGTGCCAGTAGTACCGTCCCCCGCTACAATGAGCAGTTCTTC. It translates to CASSTVPRYNEQFF. The variable domain in full, completed from reference TRBV19 and TRBJ2-1, reads DGGITQSPKYLFRKEGQNVTLSCEQNLNHDAMYWYRQDPGQGLRLIYYSQIVNDFQKGDIAEGYSVSREKKESFPLTVTSAQKNPTAFYLCASSTVPRYNEQFFGPGTRLTVL.

This chain links TRBV4-1 with TRBJ2-7; 11 nucleotides line up with TRBD2. The CDR3 length is 15 residues. Germline CDR1 and CDR2: MGHRA and YSYEKL. V lost 4 bases, J lost 0 bases, and 2 bases stayed unmatched. CDR3 in DNA: TGCGCCAGCAGCCCGGGACTAGCGGTCTCCTACGAGCAGTACTTC. It specifies CASSPGLAVSYEQYF.

In its sample, this clone was seen many times. The chain has TRBV6-1 and TRBJ1-5; TRBD1 agrees at 8 bases. V was pared by 4 bases and J by 8 bases, with 7 bases of the junction left unmatched. The V gene's germline CDR1 is MNHNS and CDR2 SASEGT. The CDR3 is made up of 14 amino acids. The CDR3 nucleotides read TGTGCCAGCAGTGCGACAGGGGAGGTGAAGCCCCAGCATTTT. Translating it yields CASSATGEVKPQHF.

This clone has just a few counts. The chain recombines TRBV6-5 with TRBJ2-3; D is unclear. V lost 7 bases, J lost 4 bases, and 12 bases lay in between. CDR1 and CDR2 from the germline V gene are MNHEY and SVGAGI. This CDR3 has 13 amino acids. This chain's CDR3 is CASTPGIADTQYF. In DNA form, the CDR3 reads TGTGCCAGCACCCCGGGTATCGCAGATACGCAGTATTTT.

This clone showed up just once. The chain joins TRBV5-1 to TRBJ2-7, with TRBD1 matching over 7 bases. Looked up from germline, CDR1 is SGHRS and CDR2 is YFSETQ. This CDR3 comprises 14 residues. Trimming removed 2 bases from V and 4 bases from J; junction bases left unmatched: 6. The DNA for the CDR3 is TGCGCCAGCAGCTTTGACAGGGTTTCGTACGAGCAGTACTTC. This sequence encodes CASSFDRVSYEQYF. The full variable domain, its missing parts supplied by reference TRBV5-1 and TRBJ2-7, is KAGVTQTPRYLIKTRGQQVTLSCSPISGHRSVSWYQQTPGQGLQFLFEYFSETQRNKGNFPGRFSGRQFSNSRSEMNVSTLELGDSALYLCASSFDRVSYEQYFGPGTRLTVT.

V and J are TRBV4-1 and TRBJ1-4, with D hard to call. Per the germline V gene, CDR1 is MGHRA and CDR2 is YSYEKL. The V gene lost 0 bases and the J gene lost 4 bases, with 18 bases spanning the gap. CDR3 length: 18 residues. CDR3 in amino acids: CASSQEWVAAQVNEKLFF. In DNA form, the CDR3 reads TGCGCCAGCAGCCAAGAATGGGTGGCAGCTCAGGTTAATGAAAAACTGTTTTTT.

The V and J genes are TRBV5-8 and TRBJ1-3, with unresolved D. In germline, CDR1 is SGHTS, CDR2 YDEGEE. V lost 4 bases and J lost 3, with 11 bases in between. This CDR3 comprises 14 residues. The CDR3 sequence is CASSPREFGNTIYF. Here the CDR3 DNA reads TGTGCCAGCAGCCCAAGAGAGTTTGGAAACACCATATATTTT.

By sample fraction, this clone is large (0.1 to 1%). This chain joins TRBV19 and TRBJ1-4; possible D gene TRBD1, 6 bases. The germline CDR1 and CDR2 sequences are LNHDA and SQIVND (reference sequence). With 4 bases removed from V and 4 bases from J, the gap between germline ends came to 10 bases. This CDR3 contains 14 residues. CDR3 loop: CASSTRGFNEKLFF. As DNA, the CDR3 is TGTGCCAGTAGTACCAGGGGTTTTAATGAAAAACTGTTTTTT. Looking up the rest from reference TRBV19 and TRBJ1-4 gives the full variable domain: DGGITQSPKYLFRKEGQNVTLSCEQNLNHDAMYWYRQDPGQGLRLIYYSQIVNDFQKGDIAEGYSVSREKKESFPLTVTSAQKNPTAFYLCASSTRGFNEKLFFGSGTQLSVL.

J is TRBJ1-1 and V is TRBV4-3; possible D gene TRBD1, 5 bases. The ends were cut back, 0 bases at V and 10 bases at J, with 24 bases in the middle. CDR3 length: 17 amino acids. Germline CDR1 reads LGHNA; CDR2 reads YSLEER. CDR3 DNA: TGCGCCAGCAGCCAAGATGTTGGGTGGGGCAGTCCTCGTCGAGCTTTCTTT. Its protein is CASSQDVGWGSPRRAFF.

The chain employs TRBV9 and TRBJ1-3, with TRBD1 matching 7 bases. This CDR3 comprises 15 residues. CDR1 and CDR2 from the germline V gene are SGDLS and YYNGEE. V lost 3 bases and J lost 4; bases outside the gene matches: 7. The CDR3 sequence is CASSETGTRGNTIYF. CDR3 nucleotides: TGTGCCAGCAGCGAGACAGGGACGCGAGGAAACACCATATATTTT.

The chain carries TRBV18 and TRBJ1-2; 7 nucleotides align to TRBD1. Germline CDR1 is KGHSH and CDR2 is LQKENI. Trimming cost V 4 bases and J 10 bases; bases outside gene matches: 12. The CDR3 runs 14 residues. The CDR3 loop is CASSQPGQPRFYTF. In DNA, the CDR3 is TGTGCCAGCTCACAACCGGGACAGCCCCGCTTCTACACCTTC.

The chain joins TRBV28 to TRBJ1-4; maybe TRBD1 (6 bases). CDR3 length: 15 amino acids. Germline assignment: CDR1 MDHEN and CDR2 SYDVKM. V was pared by 5 bases and J by 7 bases, with 17 bases between. The CDR3 loop reads CASSGGYRASEKLFF. In nucleotides, the CDR3 is TGTGCCAGCAGTGGGGGCTACAGGGCTTCTGAAAAACTGTTTTTT. The full variable domain, rest sourced from reference TRBV28 and TRBJ1-4, is DVKVTQSSRYLVKRTGEKVFLECVQDMDHENMFWYRQDPGLGLRLIYFSYDVKMKEKGDIPEGYSVSREKKERFSLILESASTNQTSMYLCASSGGYRASEKLFFGSGTQLSVL.

V and J are TRBV10-3 and TRBJ1-5; perhaps TRBD1 as D (5 bases). Trimming pared 2 bases from V and 4 bases from J, leaving 18 bases between. The CDR3 covers 17 residues. CDR1 ENHRY and CDR2 SYGVKD come from the germline V gene. In DNA, the CDR3 is TGTGCCATCAGTGAGGTGGGACTCTCGAAGGGAAATCAGCCCCAGCATTTT. This translates into CAISEVGLSKGNQPQHF.

V is TRBV5-5 and J is TRBJ2-1, with 8 bases fitting TRBD2. The germline V gene encodes CDR1 SGHKS and CDR2 YYEKEE (reference sequence). V dropped 0 bases and J dropped 3; count of bases not matched to a gene: 2. CDR3 length: 15 amino acids. The CDR3 DNA is TGTGCCAGCAGCTTGGGAGGGACTAGCTACAATGAGCAGTTCTTC. Encoded protein: CASSLGGTSYNEQFF.

The rearrangement links TRBV5-5 to TRBJ2-7, with 7 bases that match TRBD1. Trimming at V came to 0 bases and at J to 0 bases, leaving 9 bases not matched to a gene. The CDR3 is 17 amino acids. The germline gives CDR1 SGHKS, CDR2 YYEKEE (reference sequence). The chain's CDR3 is CASSLAHRGFSSYEQYF. The DNA for the CDR3 is TGTGCCAGCAGCTTGGCACACAGGGGATTTAGCTCCTACGAGCAGTACTTC.

The chain couples TRBV7-2 to TRBJ1-5; the D is unclear. V dropped 2 bases and J dropped 5 bases, with 10 bases sitting between them. Germline V gene lookup returns CDR1 SGHTA and CDR2 FQGNSA. The CDR3 consists of 14 residues. The CDR3 region is CASSLQAGDQPQHF. The CDR3 nucleotides are TGTGCCAGCAGCTTACAGGCTGGCGATCAGCCCCAGCATTTT.